This T cell receptor (beta chain) was recovered during a study of blood T cell repertoires in COVID-19. Study background: Samples came from the United States, Italy and Spain, spanning acute and convalescent COVID-19. From T cells, B-cell-depleted T cells, or PBMCs came the material, which was cDNA or gDNA.

Under the authors' procedure: Amplified reference gene primers provided the basis for estimating nucleated cell counts. The table came from immunoSEQ multiplex PCR; TCRdb's copy has only in-frame clones and leaves some out. V, J and clone size are those of that table, while D and trimming were read from the DNA. The top ten hold 9% to 10% of the sample, which has about 39,000 clones, roughly 80% seen once. The source is a man aged 55 to 70 in a cohort sampled during active COVID-19. The sample taken for sequencing was peripheral blood.

The CDR3 DNA reads as TGTGCCAGCAGTCCGGACAGGGGAAATCAGCCCCAGCATTTT. Protein product: CASSPDRGNQPQHF. The chain has TRBV6-5 and TRBJ1-5; 9 bases match TRBD1. CDR1 is MNHEY and CDR2 is SVGAGI in the germline V gene. Trimming removed 5 bases from V and 4 bases from J; junction bases left unmatched: 3. This CDR3 has 14 residues.